This T cell receptor beta chain was observed in a study of T cell therapy after organ transplantation. About the research overall: CMV-specific T cells, median 1.92 x 10^8, were given as 2 to 6 intravenous infusions.

Whole-study results and caveats: Few nonresponder expansions may reflect low coverage from poor CD8+ yield.

In the case of this clone: Its target is unknown.

Some clones are missing from TCRdb's copy, which holds only in-frame ones; the method was immunoSEQ multiplex PCR. Here the sample spans about 50,000 clones, approximately 94% being singletons. These transplant recipients had drug-resistant or recurrent cytomegalovirus infection. Trimming cost V 1 base and J 10 bases, with 12 bases left between them. The CDR3 is 14 residues long. CDR1 and CDR2 from the germline V gene are SGDLS and YYNGEE. This TCR was recovered from a human patient who had received a solid organ transplant and had CMV disease. Sequenced material: CD8+ T cells from blood, taken before autologous CMV-specific T cell therapy. V usage is TRBV9 and J usage is TRBJ1-6; D is unclear. The CDR3 DNA reads TGTGCCAGCAGCGTACAGGCCGTTTGGTCACCCCTCCACTTT. Its protein is CASSVQAVWSPLHF.